Listed below are T cell receptor beta chains from one sample, sequenced in a study of CD8+ T cells in alopecia areata. Libraries were prepared by immunoSEQ multiplex PCR; TCRdb keeps only in-frame clonotypes and omits some of them. Of 190,000 or so clones detected, about 60% appear once; the ten largest clones hold 10% to 15%. This specimen consisted of CD8+ T cells sorted from blood, obtained at week 24, from a patient treated with tofacitinib. These receptors all come from a human donor with alopecia areata. Both conserved end residues are part of each CDR3. The order of the fields is CDR3 DNA, CDR3 protein, V gene, clone size, J gene, D gene. D genes are given only for firm matches. Clone sizes are given selectively: once, few, many, or a class where the clone is expanded.

DNA: TGTGCCACCAGCAGATCTGTACAGGGGGCAGACACTGAAGCTTTCTTT
CDR3: CATSRSVQGADTEAFF
V: TRBV15
size: NA
J: TRBJ1-1
D: TRBD1

DNA: TGTGCCAGCAGCTTTACGGGATTGCGGGGTTTGACCGGGGAGCTGTTTTTT
CDR3: CASSFTGLRGLTGELFF
V: TRBV5-6
size: few
J: TRBJ2-2
D: NA

DNA: TGTGCCAGCAGCGGACTCAGGGAGGAGGGCTACACCTTC
CDR3: CASSGLREEGYTF
V: TRBV9
size: NA
J: TRBJ1-2
D: NA

DNA: TGCGCCAGCACCCCCGGGGACAGGGGGCCCTACGAGCAGTACTTC
CDR3: CASTPGDRGPYEQYF
V: TRBV5-1
size: few
J: TRBJ2-7
D: TRBD1

DNA: TGTGCCAGCAGCCTTTTACAAGGGGAGACGTACTTC
CDR3: CASSLLQGETYF
V: TRBV7-2
size: NA
J: TRBJ2-7
D: NA

DNA: TGCGCCAGCAGCCACACGAACATCTACAGGGGGCGCAGCCTTAGCAATCAGCCCCAGCATTTT
CDR3: CASSHTNIYRGRSLSNQPQHF
V: TRBV4-1
size: NA
J: TRBJ1-5
D: TRBD1

DNA: TGTGCCAGCCAGGGACTAGCGGGGGCCGAGCAGTACTTC
CDR3: CASQGLAGAEQYF
V: TRBV2
size: few
J: TRBJ2-7
D: TRBD2

DNA: TGTGCCAGCAGTTATGGTCTAGTCAATGAGCAGTTCTTC
CDR3: CASSYGLVNEQFF
V: TRBV6-5
size: NA
J: TRBJ2-1
D: NA

DNA: TGCAGCGCAATCCAAAAGGGGCAAGGTGCAGATACGCAGTATTTT
CDR3: CSAIQKGQGADTQYF
V: TRBV29-1
size: NA
J: TRBJ2-3
D: NA

DNA: TGCAGCGTTGTATGGAGAAACTATGGCTACACCTTC
CDR3: CSVVWRNYGYTF
V: TRBV29-1
size: NA
J: TRBJ1-2
D: NA

DNA: TGCGCCAGCAGCTTGGGACTAGCGGACTCCTACGAGCAGTACTTC
CDR3: CASSLGLADSYEQYF
V: TRBV5-1
size: NA
J: TRBJ2-7
D: TRBD2